This TCR beta chain stems from a study of cytomegalovirus exposure and HLA in healthy donors. Primers for the PCR totalled 60 Vbeta and 13 Jbeta. The protocol was immunoSEQ multiplex PCR, while the TCRdb copy is restricted to in-frame clones and leaves out a portion. The table shows about 180,000 clones, with around 80% occurring only once. The V end lost 0 bases, the J end lost 5 bases, and 7 bases lay between the germline ends. Germline V gene sequence: CDR1 MNHNS, CDR2 SASEGT. There are 13 residues in the CDR3. The sequenced sample was PBMCs. The V gene is TRBV6-1, the J gene TRBJ1-1, with D hard to call. This TCR was sampled from a female donor in good health and CMV-seronegative. The CDR3 region is CASSEAERTEAFF. The CDR3 DNA is TGTGCCAGCAGTGAAGCCGAGCGGACTGAAGCTTTCTTT.